This T cell receptor (beta chain) originates from a study of T cell responses to AZD1222 COVID-19 vaccine. Profiling relied on immunoSEQ multiplex PCR, and the TCRdb table lists in-frame clones only, not all of them. The data contain under 150,000 clones, more than 75% of them seen just once; the ten biggest clones take up about 1.8%. Trimming cost V 2 bases and J 6 bases, with 8 bases left between them. The CDR3 extends over 12 amino acids. Germline V CDR1 and CDR2: KGHSH, LQKENI. The genes are TRBV18 and TRBJ2-7; tentative D call: TRBD1 (6 bases). The sequence was collected from an adult who received the AZD1222 COVID-19 vaccine. The source was peripheral blood, collected 28 days after the second AZD1222 dose. CDR3 sequence (DNA): TGTGCCAGCTCACCAGGGGGCCGCGAGCAGTACTTC. Its protein product is CASSPGGREQYF.